These 9 T cell receptor beta chains came from one sample sequenced in a study of blood T cell repertoires in COVID-19 (dated by TCRdb to the early 2020s). Library prep was done by the immunoSEQ multiplex PCR assay. TCRdb mirrors the immuneACCESS table, restricted to in-frame sequences. Some clones are absent from its copies; in checked studies, under half trace to an unresolved V gene, and the reason for the others is unknown. The sample table contains 200,000 or so clones; only one count was recorded for 65% to 85% of them. The ten largest clones represent about 18% of the sample. The specimen sequenced was peripheral blood. The receptor source for this set is a man aged 55 to 69 with active or convalescent COVID-19.

This sequence joins TRBV4-1 and TRBJ2-7; no reliable D call. Per the germline V gene, CDR1 is MGHRA and CDR2 is YSYEKL. V shed 3 bases and J shed 0 bases, with 15 bases lying between them. The CDR3 loop spans 16 amino acids. The CDR3 sequence is CASSQGWLPNSYEQYF. In DNA form, the CDR3 reads TGCGCCAGCAGCCAGGGCTGGCTCCCGAACTCCTACGAGCAGTACTTC.

V usage is TRBV5-1 and J usage is TRBJ2-1; D remains ambiguous. Trimming pared 2 bases from V and 4 bases from J, leaving 13 bases between. This CDR3 is built from 15 residues. Looked up from germline, CDR1 is SGHRS and CDR2 is YFSETQ. The DNA for the CDR3 is TGCGCCAGCAGCTTTTACCTGGGCTCATACAATGAGCAGTTCTTC. Its translation: CASSFYLGSYNEQFF.

The chain couples TRBV7-9 to TRBJ2-7, with TRBD1 matching over 7 bases. The length of the CDR3 is 14 residues. Germline V gene sequence: CDR1 SEHNR, CDR2 FQNEAQ (reference sequence). The V and J ends lost 7 bases and 6 bases, in that order; junction bases with no gene match: 12. CDR3 DNA: TGTGCCAGCACCCCTGAGGGACAGATGGGCGAGCAGTACTTC. Protein product: CASTPEGQMGEQYF.

The rearrangement uses TRBV7-2 and TRBJ2-7, with a possible D match to TRBD2 (6 bases). The CDR3 length is 12 residues. Germline CDR1 SGHTA, CDR2 FQGNSA. V lost 5 bases to trimming and J lost 3 bases, with 8 bases between them. CDR3 in DNA: TGTGCCAGCAGCCAGACTAGCTACGAGCAGTACTTC. Protein product: CASSQTSYEQYF.

A few counts support this clone. This chain's CDR3 is CSVVSETGANQPQHF. CDR3 nucleotides: TGCAGCGTTGTTAGCGAGACAGGGGCCAATCAGCCCCAGCATTTT. The J gene is TRBJ1-5, the V gene TRBV29-1; 8 positions agree with TRBD1. The junction had 8 bases not matched to a gene; V was cut back by 4 bases and J by 3 bases. CDR3 length: 15 residues. The germline gives CDR1 SQVTM, CDR2 ANQGSEA.

V gene TRBV7-2 combines with J gene TRBJ2-7; 9 bases map to TRBD1. The CDR3 runs 15 residues. Trimming cost V 4 bases and J 1 base; bases outside gene matches: 5. CDR1 and CDR2 (germline): SGHTA, FQGNSA. CDR3 sequence (DNA): TGTGCCAGCAGCTCCGGACAGGGGCAGTCCTACGAGCAGTACTTC. Translated, it gives CASSSGQGQSYEQYF. The variable domain in full, with the rest retrieved from reference TRBV7-2 and TRBJ2-7, is GAGVSQSPSNKVTEKGKDVELRCDPISGHTALYWYRQSLGQGLEFLIYFQGNSAPDKSGLPSDRFSAERTGGSVSTLTIQRTQQEDSAVYLCASSSGQGQSYEQYFGPGTRLTVT.

The chain joins TRBV11-3 to TRBJ1-5; 7 bases match TRBD1. The CDR3 runs to 15 residues. Germline values: CDR1 SGHNT, CDR2 YENEEA. Unmatched junction bases numbered 10, after V lost 5 bases and J lost 6 bases. CDR3 residues: CASSPGQGGGQPQHF. The CDR3 nucleotides read TGTGCCAGCAGCCCCGGGCAGGGGGGAGGTCAGCCCCAGCATTTT.

CDR3 DNA: TGTGCCAGCAGCTCCGGGCGGGGGAGGAAAGGGGCCTACGAGCAGTACTTC. Its protein is CASSSGRGRKGAYEQYF. The chain links TRBV11-2 to TRBJ2-7; the match to TRBD2 covers 7 bases. CDR1 and CDR2 (germline): SGHAT, FQNNGV. CDR3 length: 17 residues. The V segment lost 4 bases and the J segment 2 bases; nucleotides outside the gene matches: 14.

V usage is TRBV4-3 and J usage is TRBJ2-1; 8 bases are a match to TRBD1. With 0 bases clipped from V and 6 bases from J, the junction kept 4 bases outside the gene matches. The germline CDR1 and CDR2 sequences are LGHNA and YSLEER. CDR3 length: 15 residues. CDR3 nucleotides: TGCGCCAGCAGCCAAGAGGCAGGGGGCTTCAATGAGCAGTTCTTC. Translating it yields CASSQEAGGFNEQFF.